Below are 19 T cell receptor beta chains sequenced from a single sample in a study of naive CD8 T cells in extremely preterm neonates. Libraries were prepared by immunoSEQ multiplex PCR; TCRdb keeps only in-frame clonotypes and omits some of them. The sample includes several thousand clones, 95% to 98% seen only once; the top ten take roughly 2.8%. The specimen sequenced was naive CD8+ T cells from blood. These receptors were taken from a human donor in good health.

This chain joins TRBV13 and TRBJ1-2; 8 nucleotides agree with TRBD1. CDR1 PRHDT and CDR2 FYEKMQ come from the germline V gene (reference sequence). The V gene end was trimmed by 5 bases and the J gene end by 4 bases; junction bases not matched to a gene: 3. CDR3 size: 13 residues. The CDR3 DNA reads as TGTGCCAGCAGCCCTACAGGGGGCTATGGCTACACCTTC. The encoded protein is CASSPTGGYGYTF. The full variable domain, in which reference TRBV13 and TRBJ1-2 provide the parts outside the CDR3, is AAGVIQSPRHLIKEKRETATLKCYPIPRHDTVYWYQQGPGQDPQFLISFYEKMQSDKGSIPDRFSAQQFSDYHSELNMSSLELGDSALYFCASSPTGGYGYTFGSGTRLTVV.

This sequence joins TRBV7-6 and TRBJ1-5; TRBD1 matches 8 bases. CDR3 length: 17 residues. The germline V gene has CDR1 SGHVS and CDR2 FNYEAQ. J gave up 1 base and V 1 base, and 6 bases lay outside the gene matches. CDR3 sequence (DNA): TGTGCCAGCAGCTTAGACCCAGGGGGCGTAAGCAATCAGCCCCAGCATTTT. Translation gives CASSLDPGGVSNQPQHF.

The chain carries TRBV4-1 and TRBJ2-3; D may be TRBD2 (7 bases). This CDR3 contains 16 residues. Germline CDR1 is MGHRA and CDR2 is YSYEKL. V was trimmed by 3 bases and J by 2 bases, leaving 15 bases between them. In DNA form, the CDR3 reads TGCGCCAGCAGCCATCTTAGGGGGGGCGACACAGATACGCAGTATTTT. Amino acids: CASSHLRGGDTDTQYF.

The rearrangement joins TRBV7-8 to TRBJ2-7, with 10 bases lining up with TRBD1. Unmatched junction bases numbered 5, after V lost 1 base and J lost 2 bases. CDR1 and CDR2 from the germline V gene are SGHVS and FQNEAQ. The CDR3 spans 16 residues. The CDR3 DNA reads as TGTGCCAGCAGCTTAGGTGTGGGACAGGGGACCTACGAGCAGTACGTC. Encoded protein: CASSLGVGQGTYEQYV.

V and J are TRBV11-2 and TRBJ2-2; a weak D match, TRBD1 (5 bases). Germline V gene sequence: CDR1 SGHAT, CDR2 FQNNGV. The CDR3 consists of 16 residues. The V gene lost 5 bases and the J gene lost 3 bases, with 16 bases spanning the gap. CDR3 sequence reads: CASSLQPGWDTGELFF. The DNA of the CDR3 is TGTGCCAGCAGCCTTCAACCAGGGTGGGACACCGGGGAGCTGTTTTTT.

The chain uses TRBV5-5 and TRBJ2-7; the match to TRBD2 covers 13 bases. CDR3 length: 18 amino acids. J was trimmed by 0 bases and V by 6 bases; bases with no gene match: 12. Germline CDR1 and CDR2: SGHKS and YYEKEE (reference sequence). In DNA, the CDR3 is TGTGCCAGCACCCCGGGACTAGCGGGATTACTCAGCTCCTACGAGCAGTACGTC. This translates into CASTPGLAGLLSSYEQYV.

The chain combines TRBV30 with TRBJ1-4, with 10 positions matching TRBD1. V lost 7 bases, J lost 7 bases, and 9 bases stayed unmatched. This CDR3 region has 14 residues. Looked up from germline, CDR1 is GTSNPN and CDR2 is SVGIG (reference sequence). The CDR3 loop reads CASDSGTGVEKLFF. The CDR3 bases are TGTGCCTCCGATTCCGGGACAGGGGTTGAAAAACTGTTTTTT.

This clone was observed a single time. This chain connects TRBV7-9 to TRBJ1-5, with TRBD1 matching over 7 bases. The germline gives CDR1 SEHNR, CDR2 FQNEAQ (reference sequence). The CDR3 sequence is 14 residues long. The ends lost 5 bases at V and 2 bases at J; junction bases unmatched: 3. This chain's CDR3 is CASSDGTGNQPQHF. The CDR3 DNA sequence: TGTGCCAGCAGCGACGGGACAGGCAATCAGCCCCAGCATTTT.

This clone has just one count. The V and J genes are TRBV5-5 and TRBJ2-3, with D tentatively TRBD1 (6 bases). Germline assignment: CDR1 SGHKS and CDR2 YYEKEE (reference sequence). The CDR3 extends over 16 amino acids. V dropped 10 bases and J dropped 5 bases, with 26 bases sitting between them. DNA for the CDR3: TGTGCCGGCTCCGTAGTGGGGGCAGGTTCGATAGATACGCAGTATTTT. It yields the protein CAGSVVGAGSIDTQYF.

This clone has a single count. The genes are TRBV4-1 and TRBJ2-7, with 8 bases aligning to TRBD2. The CDR3 covers 13 residues. V lost 1 base and J lost 10; bases outside the gene matches: 6. CDR1 is MGHRA and CDR2 is YSYEKL in the germline V gene. The CDR3 protein is CASSQVVLAGQYF. Written as DNA, the CDR3 is TGCGCCAGCAGCCAAGTGGTCCTAGCGGGCCAGTACTTC.

This clone was counted once. V usage is TRBV9 and J usage is TRBJ2-1; D possibly corresponds to TRBD2 (6 bases). This CDR3 is 13 amino acids long. The germline V and J ends were trimmed by 3 bases and 5 bases, with 9 bases remaining between them. CDR1 is SGDLS and CDR2 is YYNGEE in the germline V gene. The CDR3 loop is CASSAGDDNEQFF. The CDR3, as DNA: TGTGCCAGCAGCGCGGGAGACGACAATGAGCAGTTCTTC. The whole variable domain, filled in from reference TRBV9 and TRBJ2-1, reads DSGVTQTPKHLITATGQRVTLRCSPRSGDLSVYWYQQSLDQGLQFLIQYYNGEERAKGNILERFSAQQFPDLHSELNLSSLELGDSALYFCASSAGDDNEQFFGPGTRLTVL.

The chain employs TRBV19 and TRBJ1-1, with TRBD1 as a possible D gene (6 bases). CDR1 and CDR2 from the germline V gene are LNHDA and SQIVND (reference sequence). V lost 1 base and J lost 1, with 16 bases in between. This CDR3 comprises 17 residues. For the CDR3, the DNA is TGTGCCAGTAGTATAGTATTGGAGGGGGGGTGGAACACTGAAGCTTTCTTT. This codes for CASSIVLEGGWNTEAFF. The full variable domain, rest sourced from reference TRBV19 and TRBJ1-1, is DGGITQSPKYLFRKEGQNVTLSCEQNLNHDAMYWYRQDPGQGLRLIYYSQIVNDFQKGDIAEGYSVSREKKESFPLTVTSAQKNPTAFYLCASSIVLEGGWNTEAFFGQGTRLTVV.

This chain uses TRBV27 with TRBJ1-1; 7 bases line up with TRBD1. The length of the CDR3 is 12 residues. J gave up 7 bases and V 8 bases, and 7 bases lay outside the gene matches. CDR1 is MNHEY and CDR2 is SMNVEV in the germline V gene (reference sequence). The CDR3 reads CASSDRIHEAFF. The CDR3 DNA reads TGTGCCAGCTCGGACAGGATCCATGAAGCTTTCTTT.

V is TRBV6-5 and J is TRBJ2-1; no clear D. The germline V and J ends were trimmed by 2 bases and 2 bases, with 7 bases remaining between them. The CDR3 has 14 amino acids. Germline CDR1 and CDR2: MNHEY and SVGAGI. This chain's CDR3 is CASSYEPTYNEQFF. The CDR3 DNA reads TGTGCCAGCAGTTACGAGCCAACCTACAATGAGCAGTTCTTC.

The V and J genes are TRBV12-5 and TRBJ1-2; 7 bases fit TRBD1. The V and J ends lost 3 bases and 7 bases, in that order; junction bases with no gene match: 8. CDR1 and CDR2 from the germline V gene are LGHNT and FRNRAP. The CDR3 has 14 amino acids. The DNA of the CDR3 is TGTGCTAGTGGTTTACAGGGGCGCGAGTTTGGCTACACCTTC. This sequence encodes CASGLQGREFGYTF.

V and J are TRBV10-3 and TRBJ2-7, with TRBD1 as a possible D gene (5 bases). The CDR3 totals 19 residues. Germline V gene data show CDR1 as ENHRY and CDR2 as SYGVKD. Trimming left V 9 bases short and J 2 bases short, with 32 bases between. As DNA, the CDR3 is TGTGCCATTTCTCGATCCTCAACAACGTCGAGCAGGGTTACCTACGAGCAGTACTTC. Encoded protein: CAISRSSTTSSRVTYEQYF.

V is TRBV4-2 and J is TRBJ2-1; TRBD2 aligns across 9 bases. Germline V gives CDR1 LGHNA, CDR2 YNFKEQ. The CDR3 runs 17 residues. Trimming at V came to 0 bases and at J to 9 bases, leaving 12 bases not matched to a gene. CDR3 loop: CASSQDAGGFTAIEQFF. For the CDR3, the DNA is TGTGCCAGCAGCCAAGATGCGGGAGGGTTTACCGCCATTGAGCAGTTCTTC.

The rearrangement joins TRBV30 to TRBJ2-7; tentative D call: TRBD2 (6 bases). CDR3 length: 15 amino acids. Germline lookup yields CDR1 GTSNPN and CDR2 SVGIG (reference sequence). V dropped 5 bases and J dropped 2 bases, with 19 bases sitting between them. CDR3 nucleotide sequence: TGTGCCTGGGGGAAACTAAGCGGGTACCCCTACGAGCAGTACTTC. Its protein is CAWGKLSGYPYEQYF. Full variable domain (outside the CDR3, taken from reference TRBV30 and TRBJ2-7): SQTIHQWPATLVQPVGSPLSLECTVEGTSNPNLYWYRQAAGRGLQLLFYSVGIGQISSEVPQNLSASRPQDRQFILSSKKLLLSDSGFYLCAWGKLSGYPYEQYFGPGTRLTVT.

As concerns this clone: The same CDR3 arises from other DNA sequences in this sample as well. The chain combines TRBV28 with TRBJ2-4, with a possible D match to TRBD1 (5 bases). The CDR3 runs 16 residues. CDR1 is MDHEN, CDR2 SYDVKM, per germline. Between the trimmed V and J ends, which lost 5 bases and 1 base, there was a span of 15 bases. CDR3 in amino acids: CASSVQLTVAKNIQYF. CDR3 sequence (DNA): TGTGCCAGCAGTGTACAACTGACAGTGGCCAAAAACATTCAGTACTTC.